This entry lists 9 T cell receptor beta chains sequenced from one sample in a study of graft-versus-host responses after intestinal transplantation. Measured with immunoSEQ multiplex PCR; TCRdb has only the in-frame clones, and not every one. Here the sample spans 15,000 or so clones, 82% being singletons. Graft tissue processing released intraepithelial and lamina propria lymphocytes. The material sequenced was ileum tissue, taken 17 days after transplant. These receptors were obtained from a human patient who received an intestinal transplant, so some T cells may come from the graft donor.

The J gene is TRBJ2-3, the V gene TRBV28; D uncertain. The CDR3 covers 15 residues. Deletions cut 5 bases from V and 0 bases from J, with 12 bases between. From germline, CDR1 is MDHEN and CDR2 SYDVKM. Here the CDR3 DNA reads TGTGCCAGCAGTCCAATGCCCGCTAGCACAGATACGCAGTATTTT. Translating gives CASSPMPASTDTQYF. Drawing the rest from reference TRBV28 and TRBJ2-3, the complete variable domain is DVKVTQSSRYLVKRTGEKVFLECVQDMDHENMFWYRQDPGLGLRLIYFSYDVKMKEKGDIPEGYSVSREKKERFSLILESASTNQTSMYLCASSPMPASTDTQYFGPGTRLTVL.

V and J are TRBV7-9 and TRBJ2-7, with 7 bases aligning to TRBD1. Per germline, CDR1 SEHNR and CDR2 FQNEAQ (reference sequence). Losses at the gene ends were 5 bases for V and 1 base for J; bases not matched to a gene: 8. The CDR3 spans 15 residues. The CDR3: CASSANYRGSYEQYF. CDR3 nucleotide sequence: TGTGCCAGCAGCGCCAATTACAGGGGTTCCTACGAGCAGTACTTC.

The chain recombines TRBV9 with TRBJ2-7; 8 bases agree with TRBD2. The J segment lost 5 bases and the V segment lost 2 bases, leaving 6 bases of the junction unmatched. The CDR3 is 14 residues long. Germline-derived CDR1 and CDR2 are SGDLS and YYNGEE. The CDR3 protein is CASSVSGGVNEQYF. The CDR3 bases are TGTGCCAGCAGCGTTTCGGGAGGGGTTAACGAGCAGTACTTC.

The rearrangement uses TRBV2 and TRBJ1-5; D gene ambiguous. The germline V gene encodes CDR1 SNHLY and CDR2 FYNNEI. The length of the CDR3 is 13 residues. The V end lost 11 bases, the J end lost 4 bases, and 15 bases lay between the germline ends. The CDR3 is CAGGWRVNQPQHF. As DNA, the CDR3 is TGTGCCGGCGGGTGGAGGGTGAATCAGCCCCAGCATTTT.

This chain's CDR3 is CSVAGLAVNEQYF. The CDR3 nucleotides read TGCAGCGTTGCGGGACTAGCCGTCAACGAGCAGTACTTC. The chain links TRBV29-1 to TRBJ2-7; 9 positions match TRBD2. Trimming at V came to 4 bases and at J to 5 bases, leaving 6 bases not matched to a gene. Germline values: CDR1 SQVTM, CDR2 ANQGSEA. This CDR3 region has 13 residues.

The V call is TRBV14, the J call TRBJ2-1; D not resolved. Germline V lookup: CDR1 SGHDN, CDR2 FVKESK. Between the trimmed V and J ends, which lost 5 bases and 0 bases, there was a span of 14 bases. The length of the CDR3 is 16 residues. This chain's CDR3 is CASSSFDWSSYNEQFF. CDR3 DNA: TGTGCCAGCAGCTCCTTCGACTGGAGCTCCTACAATGAGCAGTTCTTC.

In the case of this clone: Different DNA sequences within this sample yield the same CDR3. The chain combines TRBV28 with TRBJ1-3; no clear D gene. Germline V gene sequence: CDR1 MDHEN, CDR2 SYDVKM. The length of the CDR3 is 14 residues. V shed 3 bases and J shed 2 bases, with 8 bases lying between them. CDR3 nucleotide sequence: TGTGCCAGCAGTTTGGGAGGGACTGGAAACACCATATATTTT. The encoded protein is CASSLGGTGNTIYF.

To note about this clone: This likely comes from a read error, as the CDR3 has no conserved phenylalanine or tryptophan at its end. The DNA is omitted, as the CDR3 cannot be located on it reliably, and the CDR3 follows TCRdb's listing. The CDR3 loop reads CASSGTAWFS. The rearrangement links TRBV6-1 to TRBJ2-7; the table names TRBD1, a call not compared with the DNA. From germline, CDR1 is MNHNS and CDR2 SASEGT. From its first to its last residue, the CDR3 has 10 amino acids.

The V call is TRBV18, the J call TRBJ2-6, with D possibly TRBD1 on 5 matching bases. This CDR3 region has 16 residues. V lost 5 bases to trimming and J lost 0 bases, with 11 bases between them. Per the germline V gene, CDR1 is KGHSH and CDR2 is LQKENI. The CDR3 bases are TGTGCCAGCTCAATTCGACAGTCCTCTGGGGCCAACGTCCTGACTTTC. This codes for CASSIRQSSGANVLTF.